This entry is about one T cell receptor (beta chain). The data were obtained in a study of shared clonotypes between healthy human individuals. As handled by the study authors: ImmunoSEQ gave junction-only sequences without quality scores, so filtering differed. The protocol was immunoSEQ multiplex PCR, while the TCRdb copy is restricted to in-frame clones and leaves out a portion. V, J and clone size reflect that table, while D and trimming were determined from the DNA. Of some 2,000,000 clones listed, 90% to 96% were seen once; the top ten hold approximately 0.13%. Germline V lookup: CDR1 SGHVS, CDR2 FQNEAQ. The ends were cut back, 5 bases at V and 1 base at J, with 9 bases in the middle. This CDR3 region has 15 residues.

This receptor was identified in a man aged 18 to 29 in good health. This chain joins TRBV7-8 and TRBJ1-6, with D unresolved. The sequencing input was naive CD4+ T cells sorted from blood. Subset meaning: CD45RA+ positively selected. DNA of the CDR3: TGTGCCAGCAGCCGGGAGGGATCCTATAATTCACCCCTCCACTTT. This gives the protein CASSREGSYNSPLHF.